These 7 T cell receptor beta chains were sequenced from one sample in a study of early T cells in non-severe SARS-CoV-2 infection (dated by TCRdb to the early 2020s). Library generation was performed with 5' RACE. The sequencer listed for this sample is NextSeq 500. Through fastp at Q25 and MiXCR, TCRdb rebuilt clones from the public reads, retaining in-frame beta chains. When rows share a CDR3 protein, they turn into one entry using the most common DNA and genes. This sample gives approximately 27,000 distinct CDR3 sequences in total; about 9.5% of them show up just once. Of the sample, around 13% is held by the ten largest clones. Input material: whole blood. The receptors derive from an adult who was a healthcare worker with PCR-confirmed SARS-CoV-2 infection or an uninfected control (not recorded which).

There are many counts of this clonotype. This rearrangement joins TRBV1 to TRBJ1-1; the listed D gene, TRBD1, was not tested against the DNA. TRBV1 is listed as a pseudogene. The length of the CDR3 is 15 residues. The DNA of the CDR3 is TGCACCAGCAATAGCCGATCGAGAGGGTCCCGCGAAGCTTTCTTT. Its translation is CTSNSRSRGSREAFF.

This clonotype has a single count. With a much larger clone just one base away, this may be a read error. The V gene is TRBV27, the J gene TRBJ1-4, with a weak D call TRBD1 (6 bases). This CDR3 spans 14 amino acids. Germline lookup yields CDR1 MNHEY and CDR2 SMNVEV (reference sequence). The CDR3 protein is CANSKQGRSEKLFF. In DNA, the CDR3 is TGTGCCAACAGTAAACAGGGTCGGAGTGAAAAACTGTTTTTT. Using reference TRBV27 and TRBJ1-4 for the parts outside the CDR3, the full variable domain is EAQVTQNPRYLITVTGKKLTVTCSQNMNHEYMSWYRQDPGLGLRQIYYSMNVEVTDKGDVPEGYKVSRKEKRNFPLILESPSPNQTSLYFCANSKQGRSEKLFFGSGTQLSVL.

This clonotype was detected many times. This chain uses TRBV10-3 with TRBJ1-6; 8 bases line up with TRBD1. After removal of 0 bases from V and 8 bases from J, the junction contained 3 bases not matched to a gene. Germline-derived CDR1 and CDR2 are ENHRY and SYGVKD. The CDR3 sequence is 15 residues long. CDR3 coding DNA: TGTGCCATCAGTGAGTCAGGACAGGGTGATTCACCCCTCCACTTT. Protein: CAISESGQGDSPLHF.

The chain joins TRBV27 to TRBJ2-5; no clear D gene. The CDR3 contains 15 residues. The V gene lost 8 bases and the J gene lost 6 bases, with 22 bases spanning the gap. CDR1 and CDR2 (germline): MNHEY, SMNVEV (reference sequence). CDR3 region: CASSIMRSWGQTQYF. CDR3 in DNA: TGTGCCAGCTCCATAATGAGGTCCTGGGGTCAGACCCAGTACTTC.

For this clonotype: Being one base from a much bigger clone, this may be a read error. The chain is built from TRBV5-1 and TRBJ2-4; D might be TRBD1 (6 bases). The germline gives CDR1 SGHRS, CDR2 YFSETQ. The CDR3 extends over 13 amino acids. Trimming left V 1 base short and J 15 bases short, with 17 bases between. The CDR3 DNA reads as TGCGCCAGCAGCTTGCGTATGGGGGCCACTCGGTACTTC. It codes for CASSLRMGATRYF.

There are many counts of this clonotype. This chain connects TRBV12-3 or TRBV12-4 to TRBJ1-2; D is uncertain. V was cut by 3 bases and J by 1 base, with 3 bases left in between. This CDR3 comprises 12 residues. Here the CDR3 DNA reads TGTGCCAGCAGTTTCAGTAACTATGGCTACACCTTC. It codes for CASSFSNYGYTF.

This clonotype was seen repeatedly, ten times or more. The chain is built from TRBV12-3 or TRBV12-4 and TRBJ2-1; D gene ambiguous. This CDR3 contains 15 residues. Trimming left V 2 bases short and J 2 bases short, with 10 bases between. The DNA of the CDR3 is TGTGCCAGCAGTTTACCCTGGGCAGCCTACAATGAGCAGTTCTTC. Amino acids: CASSLPWAAYNEQFF.